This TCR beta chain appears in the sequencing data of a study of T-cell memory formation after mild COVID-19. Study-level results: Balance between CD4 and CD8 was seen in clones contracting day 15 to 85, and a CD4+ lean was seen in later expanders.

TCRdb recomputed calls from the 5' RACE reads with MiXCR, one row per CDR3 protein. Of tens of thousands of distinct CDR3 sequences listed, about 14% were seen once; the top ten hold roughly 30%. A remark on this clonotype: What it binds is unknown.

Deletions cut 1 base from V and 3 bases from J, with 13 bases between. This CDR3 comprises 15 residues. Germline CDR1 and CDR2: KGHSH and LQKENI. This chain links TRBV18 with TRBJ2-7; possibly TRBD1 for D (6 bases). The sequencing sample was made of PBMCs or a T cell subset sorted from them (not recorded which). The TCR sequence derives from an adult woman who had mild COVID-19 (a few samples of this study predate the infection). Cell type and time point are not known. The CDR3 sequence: CASSPLGDNGYEQYF. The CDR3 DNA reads TGTGCCAGCTCACCACTGGGGGACAATGGCTACGAGCAGTACTTC.